This T cell receptor beta chain was observed in a study of blood T cell repertoires in COVID-19 (dated by TCRdb to about 2020). For the wider study: Samples covering the acute and convalescent phases of COVID-19 were provided by collaborators in the United States, Italy and Spain. Where HLA class I and class II types were available, the types were taken from metadata supplied by the sample provider, not from assay-based typing. Sample metadata almost always included a de-identified subject ID, COVID-19 status, age in years and sex. The repertoires were released in a freely available public database meant as a resource for research on the immune response to SARS-CoV-2. The material from the prospective study consisted of cDNA or gDNA derived from T cells, B-cell-depleted T cells, or PBMCs. Subjects who had been exposed to COVID-19, were actively infected with it, or had recovered from it provided the deeply sampled blood TCRbeta repertoires that made up the dataset. The samples were drawn from the first 160 participants of the ongoing ImmuneRACE study and from some 1,300 subjects provided by 6 global collaborators.

What the research found in general, with its limitations: Clinical and demographic metadata were provided uncurated, with the amount varying by source and participant.

The immunoSEQ Assay, a bias-controlled multiplex PCR, was used to amplify TCRbeta CDR3 regions from genomic DNA. Per the source publication's procedure: Within the assay, amplification of reference gene primers was used to estimate how many nucleated cells each sample contained. Sequence reads were collapsed and filtered to measure the absolute abundance of every unique TCRbeta CDR3 rearrangement. Productive Simpson clonality was computed per sample as the square root of Simpson's diversity index over productive rearrangements. Drawn from immuneACCESS, this table holds only the in-frame rearrangements with V and J called that TCRdb kept. Clones are partly lost; checked studies trace under half to an unresolved V gene and leave the rest unexplained. V, J and clone size derive from that table, while D and trimming were established from the DNA sequence. The sample yields 200,000 or so clones; roughly 90% were counted once. Of the sample, 2.2% falls within the top ten clones.

Comment on this clone: There is no known antigen for this receptor. Base quality data are lacking; no much larger clone is found one base away.

Via the germline V gene, CDR1 is SGHTS and CDR2 YDEGEE. The CDR3 runs 13 amino acids, cysteine and phenylalanine included. CDR3 DNA only is kept here, 39 bases in frame from base 1. V is cut by 10 bases and J by 0 bases, and the space between the germline ends is 11 bases. The collaborating institutions used their own protocols to collect whole blood in K2EDTA tubes. For TCRbeta analysis, collaborators shipped samples as frozen whole blood, isolated PBMCs, or DNA extracted from either of those sample types. The chain joins TRBV5-8 to TRBJ2-1; a tentative D call is TRBD2 (5 bases match). Input material: peripheral blood. This clonotype was sampled from a woman aged 45-60 years with acute or convalescent COVID-19. The CDR3 protein: CAQLGSSYNEQFF. The DNA sequence is given as TGTGCCCAATTGGGGAGCTCCTACAATGAGCAGTTCTTC.